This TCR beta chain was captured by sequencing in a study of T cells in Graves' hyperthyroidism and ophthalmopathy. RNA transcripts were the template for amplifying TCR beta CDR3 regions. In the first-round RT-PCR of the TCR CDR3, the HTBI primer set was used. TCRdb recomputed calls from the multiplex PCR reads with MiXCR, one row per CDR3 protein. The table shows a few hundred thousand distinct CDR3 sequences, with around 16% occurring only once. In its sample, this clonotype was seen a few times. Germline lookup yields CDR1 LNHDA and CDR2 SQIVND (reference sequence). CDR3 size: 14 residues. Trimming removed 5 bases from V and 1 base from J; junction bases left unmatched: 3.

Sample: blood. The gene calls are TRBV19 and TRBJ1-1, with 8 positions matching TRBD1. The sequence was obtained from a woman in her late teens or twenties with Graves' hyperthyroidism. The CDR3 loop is CASSSGGANTEAFF. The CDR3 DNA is TGTGCCAGTAGTTCAGGGGGCGCGAACACTGAAGCTTTCTTT. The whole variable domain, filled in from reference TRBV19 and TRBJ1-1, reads DGGITQSPKYLFRKEGQNVTLSCEQNLNHDAMYWYRQDPGQGLRLIYYSQIVNDFQKGDIAEGYSVSREKKESFPLTVTSAQKNPTAFYLCASSSGGANTEAFFGQGTRLTVV.